These T cell receptor beta chains were read from a single sample in a study of patients and donors after allogeneic stem cell transplantation. TCRdb itself ran the RT-PCR reads through MiXCR, one entry per CDR3 protein. The sample shows some 880,000 distinct CDR3 sequences, about a sixth of them seen only once. The specimen sequenced was blood, either unsorted or a sorted T cell fraction (not recorded which). These receptors were collected from a human donor who was either an allogeneic HSCT recipient or a stem cell or donor lymphocyte infusion donor (not recorded which). It is not recorded whose cells these are; they may come from a transplant donor. The CDR3 runs from the conserved cysteine through the conserved F or W. D genes are given only for firm matches. Clone size is stated in some rows and not others, as once, few, many or a class when expanded.

D gene: TRBD2; J gene: TRBJ2-5; clone size: few; V gene: TRBV29-1; CDR3 protein: CSIRPWTSGGALGPQYF; CDR3 DNA: TGCAGCATCCGACCTTGGACTAGCGGGGGTGCCCTGGGGCCCCAGTACTTC
D gene: NA; J gene: TRBJ1-4; clone size: NA; V gene: TRBV5-1; CDR3 protein: CASSFGQQSNEKLFF; CDR3 DNA: TGCGCCAGCAGCTTCGGACAGCAGTCCAATGAAAAACTGTTTTTT
D gene: TRBD1; J gene: TRBJ2-1; clone size: NA; V gene: TRBV30; CDR3 protein: CAWSNRGADGEQFF; CDR3 DNA: TGTGCCTGGAGTAACAGGGGCGCCGACGGTGAGCAGTTCTTC
D gene: NA; J gene: TRBJ1-2; clone size: few; V gene: TRBV2; CDR3 protein: CASSLGRDNYGYTF; CDR3 DNA: TGTGCCAGCAGTCTGGGACGGGACAACTATGGCTACACCTTC
D gene: TRBD2; J gene: TRBJ2-1; clone size: NA; V gene: TRBV6-1; CDR3 protein: CASSRPSGGDLNEQFF; CDR3 DNA: TGTGCCAGCAGCCGACCTAGCGGGGGGGATCTCAATGAGCAGTTCTTC
D gene: TRBD2; J gene: TRBJ2-7; clone size: many; V gene: TRBV29-1; CDR3 protein: CSVERLAGKYEQYF; CDR3 DNA: TGCAGCGTTGAACGACTAGCGGGAAAGTACGAGCAGTACTTC
D gene: NA; J gene: TRBJ1-5; clone size: NA; V gene: TRBV20-1; CDR3 protein: CSALVGPREPQHF; CDR3 DNA: TGCAGTGCCCTCGTAGGCCCCCGGGAGCCCCAGCATTTT
D gene: TRBD2; J gene: TRBJ2-3; clone size: NA; V gene: TRBV5-1; CDR3 protein: CASSLEAGKTDTQYF; CDR3 DNA: TGCGCCAGCAGCTTGGAAGCGGGGAAAACAGATACGCAGTATTTT
D gene: TRBD2; J gene: TRBJ2-1; clone size: few; V gene: TRBV6-1; CDR3 protein: CASSRTSGGWLYNEQFF; CDR3 DNA: TGTGCCAGCAGCAGGACTAGCGGGGGGTGGCTCTACAATGAGCAGTTCTTC
D gene: TRBD2; J gene: TRBJ2-1; clone size: NA; V gene: TRBV5-1; CDR3 protein: CASSFGLERGGSYNEQFF; CDR3 DNA: TGCGCCAGCAGCTTCGGGCTTGAGCGGGGGGGCTCCTACAATGAGCAGTTCTTC
D gene: NA; J gene: TRBJ2-1; clone size: NA; V gene: TRBV27; CDR3 protein: CASGAKGNEQFF; CDR3 DNA: TGTGCCAGCGGGGCGAAAGGCAATGAGCAGTTCTTC
D gene: TRBD1; J gene: TRBJ1-1; clone size: few; V gene: TRBV20-1; CDR3 protein: CSAPPIQGGTEAFF; CDR3 DNA: TGCAGTGCTCCTCCTATTCAGGGGGGTACTGAAGCTTTCTTT
D gene: NA; J gene: TRBJ1-2; clone size: NA; V gene: TRBV13; CDR3 protein: CASSGSLGTHHGYTF; CDR3 DNA: TGTGCCAGCAGCGGAAGCCTGGGCACTCACCATGGCTACACCTTC
D gene: NA; J gene: TRBJ1-5; clone size: few; V gene: TRBV12-3/TRBV12-4; CDR3 protein: CASSFGKADQPQHF; CDR3 DNA: TGTGCCAGCAGTTTTGGCAAGGCGGATCAGCCCCAGCATTTT
D gene: NA; J gene: TRBJ2-3; clone size: few; V gene: TRBV9; CDR3 protein: CASSGKGQSRGQYF; CDR3 DNA: TGTGCCAGCAGCGGAAAAGGACAGTCCCGAGGGCAGTATTTT
D gene: TRBD2; J gene: TRBJ2-7; clone size: few; V gene: TRBV20-1; CDR3 protein: CSAPRLAGDEQYF; CDR3 DNA: TGCAGTGCCCCAAGACTAGCGGGAGACGAGCAGTACTTC
D gene: TRBD1; J gene: TRBJ1-2; clone size: NA; V gene: TRBV5-1; CDR3 protein: CASGQGNFYGYTF; CDR3 DNA: TGCGCCAGCGGACAGGGGAACTTCTATGGCTACACCTTC
D gene: TRBD2; J gene: TRBJ2-2; clone size: once; V gene: TRBV7-3; CDR3 protein: CASSPGGSAVTGELFF; CDR3 DNA: TGTGCCAGCAGCCCGGGCGGGAGCGCGGTCACCGGGGAGCTGTTTTTT
D gene: NA; J gene: TRBJ1-4; clone size: many; V gene: TRBV12-3/TRBV12-4; CDR3 protein: CASSLSRNEKLFF; CDR3 DNA: TGTGCCAGCAGTTTATCCAGGAATGAAAAACTGTTTTTT
D gene: TRBD2; J gene: TRBJ2-1; clone size: NA; V gene: TRBV2; CDR3 protein: CASCSLAASYNEQFF; CDR3 DNA: TGTGCCAGCTGTTCTCTAGCGGCCTCCTACAATGAGCAGTTCTTC
D gene: NA; J gene: TRBJ2-2; clone size: few; V gene: TRBV6-1; CDR3 protein: CASITLTGELFF; CDR3 DNA: TGTGCCAGCATAACCCTCACCGGGGAGCTGTTTTTT
D gene: NA; J gene: TRBJ1-5; clone size: NA; V gene: TRBV27; CDR3 protein: CASRGARSNQPQHF; CDR3 DNA: TGTGCCAGCAGGGGGGCTAGGAGCAATCAGCCCCAGCATTTT
D gene: NA; J gene: TRBJ2-2; clone size: NA; V gene: TRBV6-1; CDR3 protein: CASSPRVGGGTGELFF; CDR3 DNA: TGTGCCAGCAGTCCCAGGGTTGGGGGTGGAACCGGGGAGCTGTTTTTT
D gene: NA; J gene: TRBJ1-2; clone size: NA; V gene: TRBV5-1; CDR3 protein: CASSLVAVDYGYTF; CDR3 DNA: TGCGCCAGCAGCTTGGTTGCGGTAGACTATGGCTACACCTTC
D gene: NA; J gene: TRBJ2-7; clone size: few; V gene: TRBV4-3; CDR3 protein: CASSQGGVGPYEQYF; CDR3 DNA: TGCGCCAGCAGCCAAGGGGGCGTGGGGCCCTACGAGCAGTACTTC
D gene: NA; J gene: TRBJ2-7; clone size: few; V gene: TRBV20-1; CDR3 protein: CSAWETALSHYEQYF; CDR3 DNA: TGCAGTGCTTGGGAGACAGCCCTCTCCCACTACGAGCAGTACTTC
D gene: TRBD2; J gene: TRBJ2-1; clone size: few; V gene: TRBV11-2; CDR3 protein: CASSPAGNGRYEQFF; CDR3 DNA: TGTGCCAGCAGCCCAGCGGGAAATGGACGTTATGAGCAGTTCTTC
D gene: NA; J gene: TRBJ1-2; clone size: NA; V gene: TRBV3-1; CDR3 protein: CASSPTTANYGYTF; CDR3 DNA: TGTGCCAGCAGTCCTACGACAGCTAACTATGGCTACACCTTC
D gene: NA; J gene: TRBJ1-4; clone size: NA; V gene: TRBV20-1; CDR3 protein: CSASSVPTTNEKLFF; CDR3 DNA: TGCAGTGCTAGTTCCGTCCCGACCACAAATGAAAAACTGTTTTTT
D gene: TRBD2; J gene: TRBJ2-3; clone size: NA; V gene: TRBV6-2/TRBV6-3; CDR3 protein: CASSYPVGGLAGRTQYF; CDR3 DNA: TGTGCCAGCAGTTACCCAGTGGGCGGACTAGCGGGGCGAACGCAGTATTTT
D gene: TRBD1; J gene: TRBJ1-1; clone size: NA; V gene: TRBV5-1; CDR3 protein: CASSSGQGASQNTEAFF; CDR3 DNA: TGCGCCAGCAGCTCCGGACAGGGGGCGTCGCAGAACACTGAAGCTTTCTTT
D gene: NA; J gene: TRBJ1-1; clone size: few; V gene: TRBV7-2; CDR3 protein: CAGFKDTEAFF; CDR3 DNA: TGTGCCGGATTTAAGGACACTGAAGCTTTCTTT
D gene: NA; J gene: TRBJ1-1; clone size: few; V gene: TRBV7-2; CDR3 protein: CASSLVSGKGTEAFF; CDR3 DNA: TGTGCCAGCAGCTTAGTGTCAGGGAAGGGCACTGAAGCTTTCTTT
D gene: NA; J gene: TRBJ1-3; clone size: few; V gene: TRBV5-1; CDR3 protein: CASSTQGGNTIYF; CDR3 DNA: TGCGCCAGCAGCACCCAGGGGGGAAACACCATATATTTT
D gene: NA; J gene: TRBJ2-3; clone size: NA; V gene: TRBV25-1; CDR3 protein: CASSDPEAGLDTQYF; CDR3 DNA: TGTGCCAGCAGTGACCCAGAGGCTGGGTTGGATACGCAGTATTTT
D gene: NA; J gene: TRBJ2-5; clone size: NA; V gene: TRBV19; CDR3 protein: CASRGGTQETQYF; CDR3 DNA: TGTGCCAGTAGGGGAGGGACACAAGAGACCCAGTACTTC
D gene: TRBD1; J gene: TRBJ2-2; clone size: few; V gene: TRBV5-1; CDR3 protein: CASSFGTGSSTGELFF; CDR3 DNA: TGCGCCAGCAGCTTCGGGACAGGGTCTTCCACCGGGGAGCTGTTTTTT
D gene: TRBD1; J gene: TRBJ2-5; clone size: many; V gene: TRBV10-3; CDR3 protein: CAISEQGARETQYF; CDR3 DNA: TGTGCCATCAGTGAGCAGGGGGCAAGAGAGACCCAGTACTTC
D gene: NA; J gene: TRBJ1-5; clone size: few; V gene: TRBV15; CDR3 protein: CATSSTGNQPQHF; CDR3 DNA: TGTGCCACCAGCAGCACGGGGAATCAGCCCCAGCATTTT
D gene: TRBD1; J gene: TRBJ2-5; clone size: few; V gene: TRBV2; CDR3 protein: CASSALGPDREQETQYF; CDR3 DNA: TGTGCCAGCAGTGCCCTGGGGCCGGACAGGGAACAAGAGACCCAGTACTTC
D gene: NA; J gene: TRBJ2-1; clone size: few; V gene: TRBV14; CDR3 protein: CASSQDDSFYNEQFF; CDR3 DNA: TGTGCCAGCAGCCAAGATGACAGCTTCTACAATGAGCAGTTCTTC
D gene: NA; J gene: TRBJ2-3; clone size: few; V gene: TRBV7-2; CDR3 protein: CASSLDGRADTQYF; CDR3 DNA: TGTGCCAGCAGCTTAGATGGCAGGGCAGATACGCAGTATTTT
D gene: NA; J gene: TRBJ2-7; clone size: NA; V gene: TRBV11-2; CDR3 protein: CASRPGAPRNEQYF; CDR3 DNA: TGTGCCAGCAGGCCAGGGGCCCCTAGGAACGAGCAGTACTTC
D gene: TRBD1; J gene: TRBJ1-2; clone size: NA; V gene: TRBV12-3/TRBV12-4; CDR3 protein: CASRADRGLRF; CDR3 DNA: TGTGCCAGCAGAGCCGACAGGGGACTCCGCTTC
D gene: NA; J gene: TRBJ1-1; clone size: NA; V gene: TRBV5-1; CDR3 protein: CASSPGGTSMNTEAFF; CDR3 DNA: TGCGCCAGCAGCCCGGGGGGGACGTCCATGAACACTGAAGCTTTCTTT
D gene: NA; J gene: TRBJ1-2; clone size: many; V gene: TRBV12-3/TRBV12-4; CDR3 protein: CASSLNDNYGYTF; CDR3 DNA: TGTGCCAGCAGCCTCAATGATAACTATGGCTACACCTTC
D gene: NA; J gene: TRBJ1-2; clone size: few; V gene: TRBV27; CDR3 protein: CASSQVGGDGYTF; CDR3 DNA: TGTGCCAGCAGCCAGGTGGGGGGGGATGGCTACACCTTC
D gene: NA; J gene: TRBJ2-7; clone size: NA; V gene: TRBV11-2; CDR3 protein: CASSFSPGTRYEQYF; CDR3 DNA: TGTGCCAGCAGCTTTAGTCCCGGGACACGTTACGAGCAGTACTTC
D gene: NA; J gene: TRBJ2-7; clone size: NA; V gene: TRBV21-1; CDR3 protein: CASSRIADRFEQYF; CDR3 DNA: TGTGCCAGCAGCCGAATCGCCGACCGGTTCGAGCAGTACTTC
D gene: NA; J gene: TRBJ1-1; clone size: few; V gene: TRBV4-1; CDR3 protein: CASSQDKGGLVDTEAFF; CDR3 DNA: TGCGCCAGCAGCCAAGATAAAGGGGGATTGGTGGACACTGAAGCTTTCTTT
D gene: NA; J gene: TRBJ2-1; clone size: NA; V gene: TRBV7-2; CDR3 protein: CASSRPDRRGHNEQFF; CDR3 DNA: TGTGCCAGCAGCCGCCCGGACAGGAGGGGACACAATGAGCAGTTCTTC
D gene: NA; J gene: TRBJ2-3; clone size: NA; V gene: TRBV24-1; CDR3 protein: CATMKRETDTQYF; CDR3 DNA: TGTGCCACCATGAAGAGGGAAACAGATACGCAGTATTTT
D gene: TRBD2; J gene: TRBJ2-3; clone size: NA; V gene: TRBV4-2; CDR3 protein: CASSQVLGTSGGSTDTQYF; CDR3 DNA: TGTGCCAGCAGCCAAGTTCTCGGGACTAGCGGGGGGAGCACAGATACGCAGTATTTT
D gene: NA; J gene: TRBJ1-2; clone size: many; V gene: TRBV24-1; CDR3 protein: CATEQDRLGGYTF; CDR3 DNA: TGTGCCACCGAACAGGACCGACTTGGAGGCTACACCTTC